This T cell receptor beta chain was recovered during a study of cytomegalovirus exposure and HLA in healthy donors. Looking at the study overall: There were about 85 million unique TCRs (from HLA-typed donors) in an early data release. Among about 380 genotyped donors, about 80% fell in the Caucasian-associated ancestry cluster.

PCR amplification relied on 60 Vbeta primers (plus 13 Jbeta primers). Measured with immunoSEQ multiplex PCR; TCRdb has only the in-frame clones, and not every one. This sample carries about 140,000 clones, 60% to 80% of them seen once, and the ten largest clones take roughly 1%. Findings and caveats of the study: Trimming of TCR beta V- and J-genes showed a link, identified in a later analysis, to a missense DCLRE1C variant. Most TCR sequences showed up rarely, but some public TCRs showed up in many donors.

To note about this clone: Its antigen is not identified.

Trimming took off 11 bases at V and 4 bases at J, with 11 bases between the two ends. Germline values: CDR1 LGHNT, CDR2 FRNRAP. CDR3 length: 11 residues. This chain joins TRBV12-5 and TRBJ1-1; D call uncertain. The receptor was isolated from a young man in good health and CMV-seronegative. The sequenced material came from PBMCs. CDR3 nucleotide sequence: TGTGCTTTTGGTAGTCGCACTGAAGCTTTCTTT. Translation: CAFGSRTEAFF.